The present TCR beta chain was sequenced within a study of STAT3 mutations in large granular lymphocyte leukemia. Study-wide points: At least one immunodominant TCR beta clonotype appeared in every T-cell large granular lymphocyte leukemia patient.

The CDR3 runs to 16 residues. V gave up 5 bases and J gave up 0 bases, with 14 bases separating them. Germline lookup yields CDR1 SGHVS and CDR2 FQNEAQ. With regard to this clone: The target antigen is unknown.

Assay used: immunoSEQ multiplex PCR; TCRdb lists only in-frame clones, some missing. This table holds about 42,000 clones, about 81% found once. The specimen was PBMCs. This TCR derives from a human donor with T large granular lymphocyte leukemia. Some clones in this sample may be carry-over from other donors' samples. The J gene is TRBJ1-3, the V gene TRBV7-8; D is undetermined. The CDR3 region is CASSPRAGHSGNTIYF. The CDR3 coding sequence is TGTGCCAGCAGCCCTCGGGCGGGCCACTCTGGAAACACCATATATTTT.